Below, 22 T cell receptor beta chains from the same sample are listed, as sequenced in a study of tumor and adjacent non-tumor tissue in lung cancer. RNA was extracted from bulk tissue without any cell sorting. TCRbeta libraries were built with three rounds of nested PCR, modified from ARM-PCR. TCRdb passed the multiplex PCR reads through MiXCR, listing each CDR3 protein once. The repertoire includes roughly 66,000 distinct CDR3 sequences, roughly 72% of them detected once, and 28% sits in the top ten. Sequencing was performed on lung tumor tissue. These receptors were obtained from a man aged 55 to 70 with non-small cell lung cancer.

Only a few counts were recorded for this clonotype. The junction differs from germline at one of its ends, possibly a read error. This rearrangement joins TRBV11-2 to TRBJ2-6, with D unresolved. The CDR3 contains 19 residues. Germline V gene data show CDR1 as SGHAT and CDR2 as FQNNGV. The CDR3 bases are TGTGTCAGCAGCTCCCCTCCGGAGACCGTCTCAGGAGGGGCCAACGTCCTGACTTTC. This translates into CVSSSPPETVSGGANVLTF.

A note on this clonotype: The missing conserved phenylalanine or tryptophan at the end of this CDR3 makes a read error likely. The chain links TRBV20-1 to TRBJ2-7; TRBD2 agrees at 7 bases. The germline V gene has CDR1 DFQATT and CDR2 SNEGSKA (reference sequence). The CDR3 is made up of 13 amino acids. This CDR3 is CSVRDWGGWEQYS. Written as DNA, the CDR3 is TGCAGTGTTAGAGATTGGGGGGGGTGGGAGCAGTACTCC.

As to this clonotype: The junction differs from germline at one of its ends, possibly a read error. CDR3: CDSSYSRESGQYF. As DNA, the CDR3 is TGTGACAGCAGTTACAGCCGGGAAAGTGGGCAGTACTTC. The chain links TRBV6-5 to TRBJ2-7, with a tentative D call TRBD2 (5 bases). The CDR3 sequence is 13 residues long. CDR1 and CDR2 (germline): MNHEY, SVGAGI.

The chain is built from TRBV5-1 and TRBJ2-3; D is uncertain. CDR3 size: 12 residues. Germline V gives CDR1 SGHRS, CDR2 YFSETQ. V dropped 5 bases and J dropped 8 bases, with 12 bases sitting between them. Written as DNA, the CDR3 is TGCGCCAGCAGTTCCGACCGGTCTACGCAGTATTTT. Protein sequence: CASSSDRSTQYF.

With respect to this clonotype: Because it lacks the conserved phenylalanine or tryptophan at the end, this CDR3 is likely a read error. V gene TRBV6-1 combines with J gene TRBJ1-2; D call uncertain. The V gene's germline CDR1 is MNHNS and CDR2 SASEGT. This CDR3 has 12 residues. V lost 9 bases and J 4 bases, leaving 12 bases between the germline ends. The CDR3 sequence is CASNTDVYGYTL. DNA of the CDR3: TGTGCCAGTAATACAGACGTCTATGGCTACACCTTA.

As for this clonotype: The CDR3 does not close with the conserved phenylalanine or tryptophan, likely indicating a read error. The genes are TRBV20-1 and TRBJ2-7; perhaps TRBD2 as D (5 bases). Germline values: CDR1 DFQATT, CDR2 SNEGSKA (reference sequence). This CDR3 has 15 residues. The CDR3 DNA follows: TGCAGTGCTAGAGAAACCGGGATAGTGCCCTATGAGCAGTACATC. Translating gives CSARETGIVPYEQYI.

This clonotype was recorded a few times. Being one base from a much bigger clone, this may be a read error. The CDR3 does not end in the conserved phenylalanine or tryptophan, so this is likely a read error. The chain couples TRBV20-1 to TRBJ1-1; 9 bases are a match to TRBD1. Germline CDR1 reads DFQATT; CDR2 reads SNEGSKA (reference sequence). This CDR3 contains 13 residues. With 6 bases clipped from V and 7 bases from J, the junction kept 9 bases outside the gene matches. The CDR3 DNA reads as TGCAGTGCGGACGACAGGGGGGGATTTGAAGCTTTCCTT. It yields the protein CSADDRGGFEAFL.

Turning to this clonotype: The junction does not match germline at one end; this may be a read error. This rearrangement joins TRBV5-6 to TRBJ2-1, with D possibly being TRBD2 (6 bases). Germline V gene lookup returns CDR1 SGHDT and CDR2 YYEEEE. There are 16 residues in the CDR3. In nucleotides, the CDR3 is TGTGCCAGCAGCTTGGCGGGAGATGACTTCAACAACGAGCAGTTCTTC. Amino acid sequence: CASSLAGDDFNNEQFF. Looking up the rest from reference TRBV5-6 and TRBJ2-1 gives the full variable domain: DAGVTQSPTHLIKTRGQQVTLRCSPKSGHDTVSWYQQALGQGPQFIFQYYEEEERQRGNFPDRFSGHQFPNYSSELNVNALLLGDSALYLCASSLAGDDFNNEQFFGPGTRLTVL.

This clonotype is termed medium-sized. This chain uses TRBV6-5 with TRBJ2-2; either TRBD1 or TRBD2 may supply D (5 bases each). The CDR3 contains 14 residues. V was clipped by 8 bases and J by 1 base, with 11 bases between them. CDR1 MNHEY and CDR2 SVGAGI come from the germline V gene. CDR3 sequence reads: CASRGSLNTGELFF. Here the CDR3 DNA reads TGTGCCAGCCGGGGCTCGTTGAACACCGGGGAGCTGTTTTTT.

Notes on this clonotype: One junction end disagrees with the germline gene, perhaps due to a read error. The V and J genes are TRBV12-3 or TRBV12-4 and TRBJ1-4; 11 nucleotides match TRBD1. This CDR3 comprises 14 residues. The CDR3 nucleotides are TGTGCCAACAATAGGGACAGGGGGGATGAAAAACTGCTTTTT. This gives the protein CANNRDRGDEKLLF.

Concerning this clonotype: Germline is not matched at one junction end, which may reflect a read error. This chain uses TRBV28 with TRBJ2-6, with unresolved D. Germline V CDR1 and CDR2: MDHEN, SYDVKM. This CDR3 comprises 15 residues. For the CDR3, the DNA is TGTGCCAGCAGTAAGAGCACGTCTGAGGCCAACGTCCTGACTTTC. Amino acid sequence: CASSKSTSEANVLTF.

Remarks on this clonotype: This likely comes from a read error, as the CDR3 has no conserved phenylalanine or tryptophan at its end. Because the CDR3's place on the DNA is in doubt, the DNA is left out and the CDR3 is given as listed by TCRdb. V gene TRBV10-3 combines with J gene TRBJ2-6; the table calls TRBD2, which could not be checked here. Ends included, the CDR3 has 20 residues. Germline-derived CDR1 and CDR2 are ENHRY and SYGVKD. The CDR3 here is CAISEHGTSRRDSGSNVMTL.

This clonotype was recorded only once. The conserved phenylalanine or tryptophan is not found at the CDR3 terminus, so this likely reflects a read error. The chain has TRBV5-1 and TRBJ2-1, with 8 bases matching TRBD2. Per the germline V gene, CDR1 is SGHRS and CDR2 is YFSETQ. CDR3 size: 14 residues. The junction had 12 bases not matched to a gene; V was cut back by 8 bases and J by 8 bases. In DNA, the CDR3 is TGCGCCAGTAGCCGCCAAAGCGGGAGCGATGAGCAGTTCCTC. Its protein is CASSRQSGSDEQFL.

Note on this clonotype: No conserved phenylalanine or tryptophan is present at the end of the CDR3, so a read error is the likely explanation. Because the CDR3's place on the DNA is in doubt, the DNA is left out and the CDR3 is given as listed by TCRdb. The genes are TRBV20-1 and TRBJ1-2; TRBD1 is taken as the D call from the table, unchecked against the DNA. The CDR3 sequence runs 10 residues, both termini included. Germline V lookup: CDR1 DFQATT, CDR2 SNEGSKA (reference sequence). CDR3: CSAGTGTTHL.

The chain carries TRBV12-3 or TRBV12-4 and TRBJ2-2; a possible D gene is TRBD1 (6 bases). The V gene lost 7 bases and the J gene lost 8 bases, with 14 bases spanning the gap. The CDR3 totals 13 residues. The CDR3 DNA sequence: TGTGCCAGCAAGGGGACAAATCCAGGGGAGCTGTTTTTT. This gives the protein CASKGTNPGELFF.

In this sample, this clonotype turned up once. Germline is not matched at one junction end, which may reflect a read error. The genes are TRBV6-5 and TRBJ2-3, with a possible D match to TRBD2 (6 bases). The CDR3 covers 16 residues. Germline-derived CDR1 and CDR2 are MNHEY and SVGAGI. The CDR3 is CVSSDLRGAPTDTQYF. The CDR3 DNA follows: TGTGTCAGCAGTGACTTGCGGGGAGCCCCCACAGATACGCAGTATTTT.

Note on this clonotype: At one boundary the junction diverges from the germline segment, which might be a read error. J is TRBJ2-7 and V is TRBV6-1; TRBD2 aligns across 8 bases. The CDR3 runs to 14 residues. The V gene's germline CDR1 is MNHNS and CDR2 SASEGT. The CDR3 sequence is CASRGLVRSHEQYF. The CDR3 bases are TGTGCCAGCAGGGGACTAGTGCGCTCCCACGAGCAGTACTTC.

This clonotype was detected once. One end of the junction does not line up with germline, which may come from a read error. The chain has TRBV7-9 and TRBJ2-7; D is perhaps TRBD1 or TRBD2 (5 bases each). Germline lookup yields CDR1 SEHNR and CDR2 FQNEAQ (reference sequence). The CDR3 runs 14 residues. The CDR3 region is CASGLAGTSYEQYF. In DNA form, the CDR3 reads TGTGCCAGCGGCTTAGCAGGGACCTCCTACGAGCAGTACTTC.

This clonotype was found many times. The CDR3 ends on some other residue instead of the conserved phenylalanine or tryptophan, so this is likely a read error. V gene TRBV29-1 combines with J gene TRBJ2-3; D gene uncertain. The germline V gene has CDR1 SQVTM and CDR2 ANQGSEA. The CDR3 runs 10 residues. In DNA form, the CDR3 reads TGCAGCGGTGGTGGAGATAAGCAGTATTCT. Amino acids: CSGGGDKQYS.

Worth noting for this clonotype: The junction departs from the called germline gene at one end, perhaps through a read error. The chain couples TRBV11-1 to TRBJ2-1; tentatively, D is TRBD1 (5 bases). This CDR3 is 15 amino acids long. Germline V CDR1 and CDR2: SGHAT, FQDESV (reference sequence). CDR3 protein: CASSPARMLDNEQFF. The CDR3 bases are TGTGCCAGCAGCCCCGCAAGGATGTTGGACAATGAGCAATTCTTC.

As to this clonotype: One end of the junction is discordant with germline, which a read error may explain. The gene calls are TRBV5-4 and TRBJ2-1; D remains ambiguous. The CDR3 loop spans 12 amino acids. The germline CDR1 and CDR2 sequences are SGHNT and YYREEE (reference sequence). The CDR3 DNA reads TGTGTCAGCATGCGGCCTTCGGGTGAGCAGTTCTTC. Amino acid sequence: CVSMRPSGEQFF.

Regarding this clonotype: Likely a read error: the CDR3 ends without its conserved phenylalanine or tryptophan. The rearrangement joins TRBV6-5 to TRBJ1-1, with 7 bases lining up with TRBD1. This CDR3 has 18 residues. CDR1 MNHEY and CDR2 SVGAGI come from the germline V gene. CDR3: CVSSYHGVRDSLNTEAFS. DNA for the CDR3: TGTGTCAGCAGTTACCACGGCGTCCGGGACAGCTTGAACACTGAAGCTTTCTCT.